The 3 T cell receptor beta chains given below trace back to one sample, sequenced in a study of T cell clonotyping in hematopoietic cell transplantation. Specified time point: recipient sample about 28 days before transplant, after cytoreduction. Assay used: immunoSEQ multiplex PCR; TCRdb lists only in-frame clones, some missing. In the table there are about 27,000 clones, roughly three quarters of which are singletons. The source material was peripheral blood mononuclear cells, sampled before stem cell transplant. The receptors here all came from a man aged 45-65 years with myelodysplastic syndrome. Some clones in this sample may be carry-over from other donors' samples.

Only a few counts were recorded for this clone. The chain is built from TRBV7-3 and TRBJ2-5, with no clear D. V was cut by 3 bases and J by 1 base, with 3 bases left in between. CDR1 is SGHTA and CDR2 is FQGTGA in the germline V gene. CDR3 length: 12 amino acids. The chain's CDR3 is CASSFLQETQYF. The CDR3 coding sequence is TGTGCCAGCAGCTTCCTCCAAGAGACCCAGTACTTC.

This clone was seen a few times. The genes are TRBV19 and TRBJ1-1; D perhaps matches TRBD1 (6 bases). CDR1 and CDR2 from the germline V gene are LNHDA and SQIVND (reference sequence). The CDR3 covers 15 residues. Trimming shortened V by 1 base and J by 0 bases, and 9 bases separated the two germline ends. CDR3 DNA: TGTGCCAGTAGTATAGGTGCAGGGGTGAACACTGAAGCTTTCTTT. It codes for CASSIGAGVNTEAFF. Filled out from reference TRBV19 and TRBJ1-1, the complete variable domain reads DGGITQSPKYLFRKEGQNVTLSCEQNLNHDAMYWYRQDPGQGLRLIYYSQIVNDFQKGDIAEGYSVSREKKESFPLTVTSAQKNPTAFYLCASSIGAGVNTEAFFGQGTRLTVV.

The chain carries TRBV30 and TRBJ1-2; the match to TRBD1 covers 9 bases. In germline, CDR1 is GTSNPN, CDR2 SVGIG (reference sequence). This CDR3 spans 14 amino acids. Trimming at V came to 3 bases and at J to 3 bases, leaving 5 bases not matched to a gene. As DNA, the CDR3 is TGTGCCTGGAGGCAACAGGGGGCGGACTATGGCTACACCTTC. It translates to CAWRQQGADYGYTF.